This is a list of T cell receptor beta chains from one sample in a study of blood T cells in healthy people across ages. TCRdb fed the 5' RACE reads into MiXCR, producing one record per CDR3 protein. Counted here are about 1,600,000 distinct CDR3 sequences, about 43% occurring once; the ten biggest clones make up roughly 8.2%. Sequenced input: blood. Receptors were obtained from a woman between 18 and 29 years old in good health. The CDR3 runs from the conserved cysteine through the conserved F or W. Fields, in order: clone size, J gene, V gene, D gene, CDR3 protein, CDR3 DNA. A D gene is named only where the DNA matches it firmly. Clone size is not always given. Where it is, it says once, few, many or a class for expanded clones.

clone size: .; J gene: TRBJ1-2; V gene: TRBV5-1; D gene: .; CDR3 protein: CASSLAPSGGDGGYTF; CDR3 DNA: TGCGCCAGCAGCTTGGCGCCCAGCGGGGGAGACGGTGGCTACACCTTC
clone size: .; J gene: TRBJ2-1; V gene: TRBV12-3/TRBV12-4; D gene: .; CDR3 protein: CASSETGFYDEQFF; CDR3 DNA: TGTGCCAGCAGTGAAACAGGGTTTTACGATGAGCAGTTCTTC
clone size: .; J gene: TRBJ1-2; V gene: TRBV7-2; D gene: TRBD1; CDR3 protein: CASSLRGGTGDYGYTF; CDR3 DNA: TGTGCCAGCAGCTTAAGGGGGGGGACAGGAGACTATGGCTACACCTTC
clone size: .; J gene: TRBJ2-7; V gene: TRBV19; D gene: TRBD2; CDR3 protein: CASSIGSGGFYEQYF; CDR3 DNA: TGTGCCAGTAGTATAGGGTCGGGGGGTTTCTACGAGCAGTACTTC
clone size: .; J gene: TRBJ1-6; V gene: TRBV6-1; D gene: .; CDR3 protein: CASSEEPNSPLHF; CDR3 DNA: TGTGCCAGCAGTGAAGAGCCTAATTCACCCCTCCACTTT
clone size: few; J gene: TRBJ2-7; V gene: TRBV12-3/TRBV12-4; D gene: .; CDR3 protein: CASSFSDQLAYEQYF; CDR3 DNA: TGTGCCAGCAGTTTTAGTGACCAGCTGGCCTACGAGCAGTACTTC
clone size: .; J gene: TRBJ2-3; V gene: TRBV9; D gene: TRBD1; CDR3 protein: CASSPRGQETDTQYF; CDR3 DNA: TGTGCCAGCAGCCCTAGAGGACAGGAGACAGATACGCAGTATTTT
clone size: few; J gene: TRBJ2-1; V gene: TRBV2; D gene: .; CDR3 protein: CASSLTGTAMSSSSGFF; CDR3 DNA: .
clone size: .; J gene: TRBJ1-5; V gene: TRBV7-2; D gene: .; CDR3 protein: CASSSSNQPRHF; CDR3 DNA: TGTGCCAGCAGCTCCTCGAATCAGCCCCGGCATTTT
clone size: .; J gene: TRBJ2-5; V gene: TRBV3-1; D gene: TRBD2; CDR3 protein: CASSQFVSLLAGGAEETQYF; CDR3 DNA: TGTGCCAGCAGCCAATTCGTGTCGTTGCTAGCGGGAGGGGCGGAAGAGACCCAGTACTTC
clone size: once; J gene: TRBJ2-2; V gene: TRBV4-1; D gene: TRBD1; CDR3 protein: CASSLTTGATGELFF; CDR3 DNA: TGCGCCAGCAGCCTAACAACAGGGGCCACCGGGGAGCTGTTTTTT
clone size: .; J gene: TRBJ2-7; V gene: TRBV12-3/TRBV12-4; D gene: TRBD1; CDR3 protein: CASRPTGHLSYEQYF; CDR3 DNA: TGTGCCAGCAGGCCGACAGGGCATCTCTCCTACGAGCAGTACTTC
clone size: .; J gene: TRBJ2-2; V gene: TRBV3-1; D gene: .; CDR3 protein: CASSQNRASGELFF; CDR3 DNA: TGTGCCAGCAGCCAAAACCGGGCGTCCGGGGAGCTGTTTTTT
clone size: .; J gene: TRBJ2-1; V gene: TRBV20-1; D gene: .; CDR3 protein: CSAEKSGTHEQFF; CDR3 DNA: TGCAGTGCCGAAAAAAGCGGGACACATGAGCAGTTCTTC
clone size: .; J gene: TRBJ2-1; V gene: TRBV6-5; D gene: TRBD1; CDR3 protein: CASSYSQGVPYNEQFF; CDR3 DNA: TGTGCCAGCAGTTACTCACAGGGGGTACCCTACAATGAGCAGTTCTTC
clone size: .; J gene: TRBJ1-5; V gene: TRBV3-1; D gene: .; CDR3 protein: CASSQPGRGQPQHF; CDR3 DNA: TGTGCCAGCAGCCAACCAGGGCGAGGTCAGCCCCAGCATTTT
clone size: .; J gene: TRBJ2-7; V gene: TRBV7-2; D gene: TRBD1; CDR3 protein: CASSSSGGREQYF; CDR3 DNA: TGTGCCAGCAGCTCGTCAGGGGGCCGCGAGCAGTACTTC
clone size: .; J gene: TRBJ2-2; V gene: TRBV5-1; D gene: .; CDR3 protein: CASSPGSLTGELFF; CDR3 DNA: TGCGCCAGCAGCCCCGGGTCCCTCACCGGGGAGCTGTTTTTT
clone size: few; J gene: TRBJ2-2; V gene: TRBV5-1; D gene: .; CDR3 protein: CASSLRLDTGELFF; CDR3 DNA: TGCGCCAGCAGCCTCAGACTAGACACCGGGGAGCTGTTTTTT
clone size: .; J gene: TRBJ2-7; V gene: TRBV6-5; D gene: .; CDR3 protein: CASSYSSPVTRGEQYF; CDR3 DNA: TGTGCCAGCAGTTACTCGAGTCCGGTTACTCGGGGCGAGCAGTACTTC
clone size: few; J gene: TRBJ2-5; V gene: TRBV5-1; D gene: .; CDR3 protein: CASSLERPKETQYF; CDR3 DNA: TGCGCCAGCAGCTTGGAAAGGCCCAAAGAGACCCAGTACTTC
clone size: many; J gene: TRBJ2-7; V gene: TRBV28; D gene: .; CDR3 protein: CASSNAYEQYF; CDR3 DNA: TGTGCCAGCAGTAACGCCTACGAGCAGTACTTC
clone size: few; J gene: TRBJ1-2; V gene: TRBV10-3; D gene: .; CDR3 protein: CAISESREGGYTF; CDR3 DNA: TGTGCCATCAGTGAGTCGCGGGAGGGCGGCTACACCTTC
clone size: .; J gene: TRBJ2-1; V gene: TRBV6-4; D gene: .; CDR3 protein: CATLKQFF; CDR3 DNA: TGTGCCACACTGAAGCAGTTCTTC
clone size: many; J gene: TRBJ2-1; V gene: TRBV9; D gene: .; CDR3 protein: CASSVSVYNEQFF; CDR3 DNA: TGTGCCAGCAGCGTATCAGTGTACAATGAGCAGTTCTTC
clone size: .; J gene: TRBJ1-2; V gene: TRBV25-1; D gene: TRBD1; CDR3 protein: CASSEVGQVVGYTF; CDR3 DNA: TGTGCCAGCAGTGAAGTAGGACAGGTCGTAGGCTACACCTTC
clone size: few; J gene: TRBJ1-6; V gene: TRBV10-3; D gene: TRBD1; CDR3 protein: CAISEPRTGLNSPLHF; CDR3 DNA: TGTGCCATCAGTGAGCCCCGGACAGGGCTAAATTCACCCCTCCACTTT
clone size: .; J gene: TRBJ1-2; V gene: TRBV6-2/TRBV6-3; D gene: .; CDR3 protein: CTSSYEEYYGYTF; CDR3 DNA: TGTACCAGCAGTTATGAGGAGTACTATGGCTACACCTTC
clone size: few; J gene: TRBJ2-3; V gene: TRBV29-1; D gene: .; CDR3 protein: CSVELLAREPSTDTQYF; CDR3 DNA: TGCAGCGTTGAATTGCTAGCGAGAGAACCTAGCACAGATACGCAGTATTTT
clone size: .; J gene: TRBJ2-7; V gene: TRBV6-5; D gene: .; CDR3 protein: CASSPAGRLYEQYF; CDR3 DNA: TGTGCCAGCAGTCCCGCTGGACGGTTATACGAGCAGTACTTC
clone size: .; J gene: TRBJ2-7; V gene: TRBV2; D gene: .; CDR3 protein: CASSDPRWPYEQYF; CDR3 DNA: TGTGCCAGCAGTGACCCCCGGTGGCCCTACGAGCAGTACTTC
clone size: .; J gene: TRBJ2-1; V gene: TRBV29-1; D gene: TRBD1; CDR3 protein: CSVDRTGGLNEQFF; CDR3 DNA: TGCAGCGTTGATCGGACAGGGGGCCTGAATGAGCAGTTCTTC
clone size: few; J gene: TRBJ2-7; V gene: TRBV12-3/TRBV12-4; D gene: .; CDR3 protein: CASSGLAFSYEQYF; CDR3 DNA: TGTGCCAGCTCGGGGCTAGCGTTCTCCTACGAGCAGTACTTC
clone size: .; J gene: TRBJ1-3; V gene: TRBV20-1; D gene: TRBD1; CDR3 protein: CSARWGQVTTSGNTIYF; CDR3 DNA: TGCAGTGCTAGATGGGGACAGGTTACTACCTCTGGAAACACCATATATTTT
clone size: many; J gene: TRBJ2-1; V gene: TRBV10-3; D gene: TRBD2; CDR3 protein: CAIASGGDNEQFF; CDR3 DNA: TGTGCCATTGCTAGCGGGGGAGACAATGAGCAGTTCTTC
clone size: .; J gene: TRBJ1-4; V gene: TRBV6-1; D gene: .; CDR3 protein: CASSEARGANEKLFF; CDR3 DNA: TGTGCCAGCAGTGAAGCAAGGGGCGCTAATGAAAAACTGTTTTTT
clone size: many; J gene: TRBJ1-2; V gene: TRBV10-3; D gene: .; CDR3 protein: CAIRDGKFYGYTF; CDR3 DNA: TGTGCCATCAGGGACGGAAAGTTTTATGGCTACACCTTC
clone size: .; J gene: TRBJ2-7; V gene: TRBV21-1; D gene: .; CDR3 protein: CASSKGLQTTHADEQYF; CDR3 DNA: TGTGCCAGCAGCAAAGGGCTCCAGACGACCCATGCTGACGAGCAGTACTTC
clone size: .; J gene: TRBJ2-1; V gene: TRBV7-9; D gene: .; CDR3 protein: CASSARETDEQFF; CDR3 DNA: TGTGCCAGCAGCGCCCGGGAGACGGATGAGCAGTTCTTC
clone size: .; J gene: TRBJ2-5; V gene: TRBV24-1; D gene: .; CDR3 protein: CATSDCSKYF; CDR3 DNA: TGTGCCACCAGTGATTGCTCTAAGTACTTC
clone size: .; J gene: TRBJ1-2; V gene: TRBV12-3/TRBV12-4; D gene: .; CDR3 protein: CASSLGTAFYGYTF; CDR3 DNA: TGTGCCAGCAGTTTAGGGACAGCCTTCTATGGCTACACCTTC
clone size: .; J gene: TRBJ1-1; V gene: TRBV9; D gene: .; CDR3 protein: CASSTSPEWNTEAFF; CDR3 DNA: TGTGCCAGCAGCACCTCTCCGGAGTGGAACACTGAAGCTTTCTTT